Listed below are T cell receptor beta chains from one sample, sequenced in a study of response to subunit inactivated influenza vaccine. MiXCR was run by TCRdb on the RT-PCR reads, yielding one entry per CDR3 protein. The data show over 750,000 distinct CDR3 sequences, with approximately 22% seen just once and roughly 10% held by the top ten. The sample here was PBMCs from blood, taken roughly 5 days after vaccination. The receptor source for this set is a man aged 50-59 years who received an inactivated influenza vaccine. CDR3s include the opening cysteine and the closing phenylalanine or tryptophan. The order of the fields is clone size, J gene, V gene, D gene, CDR3 DNA, CDR3 protein. D genes are given only for firm matches. A clone size is listed for some rows: how often the clone was seen (once, few, many), or a class if it is expanded.

clone size: -
J gene: TRBJ1-3
V gene: TRBV5-6
D gene: -
CDR3 DNA: TGTGCCAGCAGCTCTGGACTCTACTCTGGAAACACCATATATTTT
CDR3 protein: CASSSGLYSGNTIYF

clone size: -
J gene: TRBJ2-1
V gene: TRBV20-1
D gene: TRBD1
CDR3 DNA: TGCAGTGCTAGCCTCGACAGGGGCAATGAGCAGTTCTTC
CDR3 protein: CSASLDRGNEQFF

clone size: few
J gene: TRBJ1-2
V gene: TRBV15
D gene: -
CDR3 DNA: TGTGCCACCAGCAGAGATCCAGACTATGGCTACACCTTC
CDR3 protein: CATSRDPDYGYTF

clone size: many
J gene: TRBJ2-5
V gene: TRBV20-1
D gene: -
CDR3 DNA: TGCAGTGCTAAGGACCACCAGCAGGGGCAGACCCAGTACTTC
CDR3 protein: CSAKDHQQGQTQYF

clone size: few
J gene: TRBJ1-5
V gene: TRBV27
D gene: -
CDR3 DNA: TGTGCCAGCAGTGATATACCGCCCCAGCATTTT
CDR3 protein: CASSDIPPQHF

clone size: -
J gene: TRBJ2-3
V gene: TRBV29-1
D gene: -
CDR3 DNA: TGCAGCGTCAGGGGACTTAACACAGATACGCAGTATTTT
CDR3 protein: CSVRGLNTDTQYF

clone size: -
J gene: TRBJ1-6
V gene: TRBV24-1
D gene: -
CDR3 DNA: TGTGCCACCAAAGGTAGACTGAATTCACCCCTCCACTTT
CDR3 protein: CATKGRLNSPLHF

clone size: few
J gene: TRBJ1-2
V gene: TRBV10-3
D gene: TRBD1
CDR3 DNA: TGTGCCATCAGTGGAAAAGGGGGACAGGGGGGCTATGGCTACACCTTC
CDR3 protein: CAISGKGGQGGYGYTF

clone size: -
J gene: TRBJ1-1
V gene: TRBV10-3
D gene: TRBD1
CDR3 DNA: TGTGCCATCAGTGAGTCGGGACAGGGGGCGACCACTGAAGCTTTCTTT
CDR3 protein: CAISESGQGATTEAFF

clone size: -
J gene: TRBJ2-5
V gene: TRBV7-2
D gene: -
CDR3 DNA: TGTGCCACACAAGCAGGGCACGAGACCCAGTACTTC
CDR3 protein: CATQAGHETQYF

clone size: many
J gene: TRBJ1-6
V gene: TRBV7-2
D gene: -
CDR3 DNA: TGTGCCAGCAGCGGGGGCAGGGAATCACCCCTCCACTTT
CDR3 protein: CASSGGRESPLHF

clone size: few
J gene: TRBJ2-5
V gene: TRBV20-1
D gene: -
CDR3 DNA: TGCAGTGCTAGACCTTCCGGAGGGTTATTTCAAGAGACCCAGTACTTC
CDR3 protein: CSARPSGGLFQETQYF

clone size: few
J gene: TRBJ1-1
V gene: TRBV28
D gene: TRBD1
CDR3 DNA: TGTGCCAGCAGGCTGGGACAGGTGAACACTGAAGCTTTCTTT
CDR3 protein: CASRLGQVNTEAFF

clone size: -
J gene: TRBJ2-6
V gene: TRBV5-6
D gene: -
CDR3 DNA: TGTGCCAGCAGCAAAGGACAGCAAGCTCTGGGGGCCAACGTCCTGACTTTC
CDR3 protein: CASSKGQQALGANVLTF

clone size: few
J gene: TRBJ1-4
V gene: TRBV6-5
D gene: -
CDR3 DNA: TGTGCCAGCAGTTATTATGGGGCTAATGAAAAACTGTTTTTT
CDR3 protein: CASSYYGANEKLFF

clone size: -
J gene: TRBJ2-1
V gene: TRBV6-5
D gene: TRBD2
CDR3 DNA: TGTGCCAGCAGCTATAAGACTAGCGGGGGCTATGAGCAGTTCTTC
CDR3 protein: CASSYKTSGGYEQFF

clone size: many
J gene: TRBJ2-5
V gene: TRBV27
D gene: -
CDR3 DNA: TGTGCCAGCAGTTTATTGACAGAGACCCAGTACTTC
CDR3 protein: CASSLLTETQYF

clone size: -
J gene: TRBJ2-3
V gene: TRBV5-1
D gene: -
CDR3 DNA: TGCGCCAGCAGCTCCCCCGACACAGATACGCAGTATTTT
CDR3 protein: CASSSPDTDTQYF

clone size: -
J gene: TRBJ2-3
V gene: TRBV5-1
D gene: -
CDR3 DNA: TGCGCCAGCAGCTTGGCCGTCACCTCAGATACGCAGTATTTT
CDR3 protein: CASSLAVTSDTQYF

clone size: many
J gene: TRBJ1-6
V gene: TRBV10-2
D gene: -
CDR3 DNA: TGCGCCAGCAGTGAGTCGAGTCTTGGGACATCGGGATCACCCCTCCACTTT
CDR3 protein: CASSESSLGTSGSPLHF

clone size: few
J gene: TRBJ2-7
V gene: TRBV12-3/TRBV12-4
D gene: TRBD2
CDR3 DNA: TGTGCCAGCAGTTTGTTTGCCGGGGGGGCATACGAGCAGTACTTC
CDR3 protein: CASSLFAGGAYEQYF

clone size: few
J gene: TRBJ1-1
V gene: TRBV29-1
D gene: -
CDR3 DNA: TGCAGCGTTGGGCCCCCTCAGGGCACTGAAGCTTTCTTT
CDR3 protein: CSVGPPQGTEAFF

clone size: -
J gene: TRBJ2-6
V gene: TRBV29-1
D gene: TRBD1
CDR3 DNA: TGCAGCGTCTCGACAGGGGGCGCTTCTGGGGCCAACGTCCTGACTTTC
CDR3 protein: CSVSTGGASGANVLTF

clone size: many
J gene: TRBJ2-1
V gene: TRBV20-1
D gene: -
CDR3 DNA: TGCAGTGCTAGAGATGTTGGAGGACGCTCCTACAATGAGCAGTTCTTC
CDR3 protein: CSARDVGGRSYNEQFF

clone size: many
J gene: TRBJ1-5
V gene: TRBV20-1
D gene: -
CDR3 DNA: TGCAGTTACCCTGCGGGGGGAGTTGGTCAGCCCCAGCATTTT
CDR3 protein: CSYPAGGVGQPQHF

clone size: many
J gene: TRBJ2-7
V gene: TRBV12-3/TRBV12-4
D gene: TRBD1
CDR3 DNA: TGTGCCAGCAGTTCAGGGGGTTACCAGTACTTC
CDR3 protein: CASSSGGYQYF

clone size: many
J gene: TRBJ1-1
V gene: TRBV11-1
D gene: TRBD1
CDR3 DNA: TGTGCCAGCAGCTTAGCGCAATGGGACAGGGAAGTGAACACTGAAGCTTTCTTT
CDR3 protein: CASSLAQWDREVNTEAFF

clone size: -
J gene: TRBJ2-3
V gene: TRBV7-6
D gene: -
CDR3 DNA: TGTGCCAGCAGCTCCCCCTCGATGGGAGATACGCAGTATTTT
CDR3 protein: CASSSPSMGDTQYF

clone size: -
J gene: TRBJ2-1
V gene: TRBV11-1
D gene: -
CDR3 DNA: TGTGCCAGCAGCCCCAGTTTAAGGATTTGGCCAAGGGACCCCTACAATGAGCAGTTCTTC
CDR3 protein: CASSPSLRIWPRDPYNEQFF

clone size: few
J gene: TRBJ2-1
V gene: TRBV11-1
D gene: -
CDR3 DNA: TGTGCCAGCAGCGGAGGCGGGATGTTGAAGAATGAGCAGTTCTTC
CDR3 protein: CASSGGGMLKNEQFF

clone size: -
J gene: TRBJ1-3
V gene: TRBV9
D gene: -
CDR3 DNA: TGTGCCAGCAGCGTAGGGGCGGAAGGAAACACCATATATTTT
CDR3 protein: CASSVGAEGNTIYF

clone size: -
J gene: TRBJ2-5
V gene: TRBV4-1
D gene: TRBD2
CDR3 DNA: TGCGCCAGCAGCCAAGTGATCGCGGGGAGGGGGACCCAGTACTTC
CDR3 protein: CASSQVIAGRGTQYF

clone size: -
J gene: TRBJ2-3
V gene: TRBV12-3/TRBV12-4
D gene: -
CDR3 DNA: TGTGCCAGCAGGGGCCTGTGGCTGGCAACAGATACGCAGTATTTT
CDR3 protein: CASRGLWLATDTQYF

clone size: many
J gene: TRBJ2-2
V gene: TRBV20-1
D gene: TRBD1
CDR3 DNA: TGCAGTGCTCGCCAGGGACAGCCTACCGGGGAGCTGTTTTTT
CDR3 protein: CSARQGQPTGELFF

clone size: -
J gene: TRBJ2-7
V gene: TRBV5-1
D gene: -
CDR3 DNA: TGCGCCAGCAGCTTGGAGTCAGGGGCCTACGAGCAGTACTTC
CDR3 protein: CASSLESGAYEQYF

clone size: many
J gene: TRBJ2-4
V gene: TRBV10-3
D gene: -
CDR3 DNA: TGTGCCATCAGTGGACCGGGACCCAGCAACATTCAGTACTTC
CDR3 protein: CAISGPGPSNIQYF

clone size: -
J gene: TRBJ1-1
V gene: TRBV6-5
D gene: -
CDR3 DNA: TGTGCCAGCAGTTACTCGTTCCCGGGGATGAACACTGAAGCTTTCTTT
CDR3 protein: CASSYSFPGMNTEAFF

clone size: few
J gene: TRBJ2-7
V gene: TRBV5-1
D gene: -
CDR3 DNA: TGCGCCAGCAGCTTGGGTTCACAGGGCTACAACGAGCAGTACTTC
CDR3 protein: CASSLGSQGYNEQYF

clone size: many
J gene: TRBJ2-3
V gene: TRBV4-2
D gene: -
CDR3 DNA: TGTGCCAGCAGCCCAACGGGAAAGACAGATACGCAGTATTTT
CDR3 protein: CASSPTGKTDTQYF

clone size: -
J gene: TRBJ2-1
V gene: TRBV7-6
D gene: -
CDR3 DNA: TGTGCCAGCAGCCCCAGCCGGGGGAAACACAATGAGCAGTTCTTC
CDR3 protein: CASSPSRGKHNEQFF

clone size: -
J gene: TRBJ2-5
V gene: TRBV6-5
D gene: -
CDR3 DNA: TGTGCCAGCAGTTTCCCGGATTGGCATTCGAAAGAGACCCAGTACTTC
CDR3 protein: CASSFPDWHSKETQYF

clone size: -
J gene: TRBJ2-1
V gene: TRBV27
D gene: -
CDR3 DNA: TGTGCCAGCAGATCCTTCAGGTACAATGAGCAGTTCTTC
CDR3 protein: CASRSFRYNEQFF

clone size: few
J gene: TRBJ2-3
V gene: TRBV18
D gene: -
CDR3 DNA: TGTGCCAGCTCACCGAGCGAACTACCAAGCACAGATACGCAGTATTTT
CDR3 protein: CASSPSELPSTDTQYF

clone size: -
J gene: TRBJ1-2
V gene: TRBV2
D gene: -
CDR3 DNA: TGTGCCAGCAAAAGGGAACACTATGGCTACACCTTC
CDR3 protein: CASKREHYGYTF